These T cell receptor beta chains were read from a single sample in a study of early T cells in non-severe SARS-CoV-2 infection. Using its own MiXCR run on the 5' RACE reads, TCRdb lists one record per CDR3 protein. This table holds around 37,000 distinct CDR3 sequences, about 9.9% found once. Sequenced sample: whole blood. All receptors derive from an adult who was a healthcare worker with PCR-confirmed SARS-CoV-2 infection or an uninfected control (not recorded which). The CDR3 runs from the conserved cysteine through the conserved F or W. Fields, in order: clone size, J gene, D gene, V gene, CDR3 DNA, CDR3 protein. A D gene is named only where the DNA matches it firmly. The size of a clone is reported for some rows only, either as once, few or many, or as a class for expanded clones.

>few|TRBJ2-1|TRBD1|TRBV5-4
TGTGCCAGCAGCTTGGACAGGGGGCAGAATGAGCAGTTCTTC
CASSLDRGQNEQFF
>many|TRBJ1-1|.|TRBV27
TGTGCCAGCAGTATCCAGGGGAATGAAGCTTTCTTT
CASSIQGNEAFF
>.|TRBJ2-3|.|TRBV29-1
TGCAGCGTGTCTGGGAACGCTACAGATACGCAGTATTTT
CSVSGNATDTQYF
>.|TRBJ1-4|.|TRBV9
TGTGCCAGCAGCGTAGAACAGCATAATGAAAAACTGTTTTTT
CASSVEQHNEKLFF
>many|TRBJ2-2|.|TRBV4-1
TGCGCCAGCAGCCCAAACACCGGGGAGCTGTTTTTT
CASSPNTGELFF
>many|TRBJ2-7|.|TRBV30
TGTGCCTGGAGGGGAGGGGGCAAAGCCTACGAGCAGTACTTC
CAWRGGGKAYEQYF
>few|TRBJ2-1|TRBD1|TRBV5-4
TGTGCCAGCAGCACTCGGACAGGGATCACGGATGAGCAGTTCTTC
CASSTRTGITDEQFF
>many|TRBJ2-5|.|TRBV29-1
TGCACCTGGGGGAGAGAAGAGACCCAGTACTTC
CTWGREETQYF
>.|TRBJ2-6|TRBD1|TRBV10-3
TGTGCCATCAGTGAGTGGCAGGGGGACTCTGGGGCCAACGTCCTGACTTTC
CAISEWQGDSGANVLTF
>.|TRBJ2-1|.|TRBV4-3
TGCGCCAGCAGCCAAGAGGGCGGACCCCCGGAGGATGAGCAGTTCTTC
CASSQEGGPPEDEQFF
>.|TRBJ2-3|.|TRBV5-1
TGCGCCAGCAGCTGGTCACAGGGAGATACGCAGTATTTT
CASSWSQGDTQYF
>many|TRBJ1-5|.|TRBV2
TGTGCCAGCATGCGAAATAGCAATCAGCCCCAGCATTTT
CASMRNSNQPQHF
>many|TRBJ2-1|.|TRBV20-1
TGCAGTGCTCCTTATGGGGCCGAGCAGTTCTTC
CSAPYGAEQFF
>few|TRBJ2-7|.|TRBV9
TGTGCCAGCAGACCACCGACAGATCCCTACGAGCAGTACTTC
CASRPPTDPYEQYF
>many|TRBJ2-3|TRBD2|TRBV20-1
TGCAGTGCTGACGTCCTTAGCGGGGGCACAGATACGCAGTATTTT
CSADVLSGGTDTQYF
>many|TRBJ2-3|TRBD2|TRBV6-5
TGTGCCAGCAGTTACTCGGCTAGCGGGGGGGCCACAGATACGCAGTATTTT
CASSYSASGGATDTQYF
>many|TRBJ2-3|TRBD2|TRBV18
TGTGCCAGCTCAGTAATAGCGGGGGGGCCGTCAGATACGCAGTATTTT
CASSVIAGGPSDTQYF
>.|TRBJ2-3|TRBD2|TRBV6-6
TGTGCCAGCAGTTACTCGACTAGCGGGGGGGCCGCCACAGATACGCAGTATTTT
CASSYSTSGGAATDTQYF
>.|TRBJ2-2|TRBD1|TRBV27
TGTGCCAGCAGTTCAAACAGGGGGGCCGGGGAGCTGTTTTTT
CASSSNRGAGELFF
>many|TRBJ2-7|.|TRBV20-1
TGCAGTGTTAGTCAGGGGAGGGAGAGTTACTACGAGCAGTACTTC
CSVSQGRESYYEQYF
>many|TRBJ1-2|TRBD1|TRBV7-2
TGTGCCAGCACCGGGGCAGGGGGCTACTATGGCTACACCTTC
CASTGAGGYYGYTF
>.|TRBJ1-1|.|TRBV7-8
TGTGCCAGCAGCTTCCGCACTGAAGCTTTCTTT
CASSFRTEAFF
>many|TRBJ2-1|.|TRBV12-3/TRBV12-4
TGTGCCAGCGGTCAATTTCTCCGGGACAATGAGCAGTTCTTC
CASGQFLRDNEQFF
>many|TRBJ1-4|TRBD1|TRBV7-9
TGTGCCAGCAGCACCGGACAGGGGGAGGCCTTAAATGAAAAACTGTTTTTT
CASSTGQGEALNEKLFF
>few|TRBJ2-7|TRBD2|TRBV2
TGTGCCAGCACCTTAACACTAGCGGGGGGATCCTACGAGCAGTACTTC
CASTLTLAGGSYEQYF
>.|TRBJ1-5|TRBD1|TRBV7-2
TGTGCCAGCAATAGGGGACAGGGCCAAAATCAGCCCCAGCATTTT
CASNRGQGQNQPQHF
>.|TRBJ2-7|.|TRBV4-1
TGCGCCAGCAGCCAAGGCTTCGTGCTGGGGGGTAGTTCCGGTCAGTACTTC
CASSQGFVLGGSSGQYF
>many|TRBJ2-1|TRBD1|TRBV3-1
TGTGCCAGCAGCCTCCGGACAGGGAAGTTCTTC
CASSLRTGKFF
>few|TRBJ1-1|.|TRBV12-5
TGTGCTAGTGGTTTGCCCGTGGAGGGGACGTCGAACACTGAAGCTTTCTTT
CASGLPVEGTSNTEAFF
>.|TRBJ1-3|TRBD1|TRBV7-9
TGTGCCAGCAGCTGGAGAGGGGGCAACTCTGGAAACACCACATATTTT
CASSWRGGNSGNTTYF
>many|TRBJ2-5|.|TRBV7-6
TGTGCCAGCAGCCCCTCATGGCAGCACCAAGAGACCCAGTACTTC
CASSPSWQHQETQYF
>many|TRBJ2-7|.|TRBV12-3/TRBV12-4
TGTGCCAGCAGTCTGACGGGCTACGAGCAGTACTTC
CASSLTGYEQYF
>few|TRBJ2-2|.|TRBV9
TGTGCCAGCAGTACCCGAGAGGGTCTTAACACCGGGGAGCTGTTTTTT
CASSTREGLNTGELFF
>many|TRBJ2-7|.|TRBV4-3
TGCGCCAGCAGCCAAGCCTCCGGCAGGGGAGGCTACGAGCAGTACTTC
CASSQASGRGGYEQYF
>many|TRBJ2-3|.|TRBV5-6
TGTGCCAGCAGCTTGTGGGGGACAGATACGCAGTATTTT
CASSLWGTDTQYF
>many|TRBJ1-1|TRBD1|TRBV29-1
TGCAGCTTCTTGAAAGGGGACAGACACATGAACACTGAAGCTTTCTTT
CSFLKGDRHMNTEAFF
>many|TRBJ2-2|TRBD1|TRBV7-6
TGTGCCAGCAGCCAGACAGGGGGTAGTATCGGGGAGCTGTTTTTT
CASSQTGGSIGELFF
>many|TRBJ2-4|TRBD1|TRBV7-2
TGTGCCAGCAGCCTGACAGGGGAAGAAAACATTCAGTACTTC
CASSLTGEENIQYF
>few|TRBJ2-2|TRBD1|TRBV19
TGTGCCAGTAAAGAGGGGGCGGCCGCCAGCACCGGGGAGCTGTTTTTT
CASKEGAAASTGELFF
>few|TRBJ1-6|.|TRBV12-3/TRBV12-4
TGTGCCAGCAAGAGCTCCTATAATTCACCCCTCCACTTT
CASKSSYNSPLHF
>.|TRBJ1-1|.|TRBV21-1
TGTGCCACCGTCGTCGGGGCTTGGGGGATGAACACTGAAGCTTTCTTT
CATVVGAWGMNTEAFF
>few|TRBJ2-1|TRBD2|TRBV6-5
TGTGCCAGCAGTAGATATAGCGGGAGTAGGGACAATGAGCAGTTCTTC
CASSRYSGSRDNEQFF
>few|TRBJ1-1|.|TRBV6-2/TRBV6-3
TGTGCCAGCAGCCGGGGGGACGGTCTGATCGCTTTCTTT
CASSRGDGLIAFF
>many|TRBJ2-2|.|TRBV4-3
TGCGCCAGCAGCCAAGAAAATCTGGGAGTCACCGGGGAGCTGTTTTTT
CASSQENLGVTGELFF
>many|TRBJ2-3|TRBD2|TRBV14
TGTGCCAGCAGCCAAAGGGGACTAGCGCTAAATACAGATACGCAGTATTTT
CASSQRGLALNTDTQYF
>.|TRBJ2-3|.|TRBV7-9
TGTGCCAGCAGCTTTATACACGCGGGTTGGGACACAGATACGCAGTATTTT
CASSFIHAGWDTDTQYF
>many|TRBJ2-5|TRBD2|TRBV6-6
TGTGCCAGCACTACTAGCGTCCAAGAGACCCAGTACTTC
CASTTSVQETQYF
>many|TRBJ1-6|.|TRBV12-3/TRBV12-4
TGTGCCAGCAGTCGGGGGGGTAATTCACCCCTCCACTTT
CASSRGGNSPLHF
>many|TRBJ1-5|.|TRBV9
TGTGCCAGCAGCAGGGATATTAGCAATCAGCCCCAGCATTTT
CASSRDISNQPQHF
>many|TRBJ2-1|.|TRBV20-1
TGCAGTGCTAGAGCGTATGAGCAGTTCTTC
CSARAYEQFF
>few|TRBJ1-5|.|TRBV29-1
TGCAGCGTTGATTTCGGTAGCAATCAGCCCCAGCATTTT
CSVDFGSNQPQHF
>few|TRBJ1-2|.|TRBV7-2
TGTGCCAGCAGCTTAGATCGAGGCTACACCTTC
CASSLDRGYTF
>many|TRBJ2-3|.|TRBV6-1
TGTGCCAGCAAGCAGGAACCAGATACGCAGTATTTT
CASKQEPDTQYF
>many|TRBJ2-2|.|TRBV6-6
TGTGCCAGCACCAAGGGGGACCCAGCGAACACCGGGGAGCTGTTTTTT
CASTKGDPANTGELFF
>many|TRBJ2-1|.|TRBV18
TGTGCCAGCTCATGGTCGACAGGAGCCTACAATGAGCAGTTCTTC
CASSWSTGAYNEQFF
>many|TRBJ2-7|TRBD1|TRBV30
TGTGCCTGGAGAGGCAGGGGGCGCACATACGAGCAGTACTTC
CAWRGRGRTYEQYF